This T cell receptor (beta chain) was identified during a study of T cells in Graves' hyperthyroidism and ophthalmopathy. Notes on the study in general: A median about 6.2 months before onset, the model predicted ophthalmopathy.

This clonotype was picked up many times. Its matching antigen is unknown. Germline V gives CDR1 LNHNV, CDR2 YYDKDF (reference sequence). Trimming shortened V by 0 bases and J by 7 bases, and 15 bases separated the two germline ends. The CDR3 runs to 15 residues. The CDR3 regions of TCR beta were amplified from RNA transcripts. The TCR CDR3 first-round RT-PCR relied on the HTBI primer set. TCRdb re-called the multiplex PCR reads with MiXCR, one entry per CDR3 protein. The table records 300,000 to 400,000 distinct CDR3 sequences, approximately 13% of them present only once. Cells are PBMCs isolated from about 10 ml of fresh blood.

Material for sequencing was blood. This chain links TRBV15 with TRBJ1-1; D not certain. This TCR was recovered from a woman aged 18-29 years with Graves' hyperthyroidism. CDR3 nucleotide sequence: TGTGCCACCAGCAGAGATGCTGACAAGACAAATGAAGCTTTCTTT. It encodes CATSRDADKTNEAFF.